These 4 T cell receptor beta chains were all obtained from the same sample, sequenced in a study of T cells in Graves' hyperthyroidism and ophthalmopathy. TCR beta CDR3 regions were amplified from RNA. An initial round of RT-PCR targeting the TCR CDR3 relied on the HTBI primer set. TCRdb itself ran the multiplex PCR reads through MiXCR, one entry per CDR3 protein. The table has 600,000 or so distinct CDR3 sequences, 15% to 20% seen once. Sequenced material: blood. The source is a woman between 25 and 40 years old with Graves' hyperthyroidism.

The chain joins TRBV24-1 to TRBJ2-1; TRBD1 is a possible D gene (5 bases). In germline, CDR1 is KGHDR, CDR2 SFDVKD. With 6 bases removed from V and 7 bases from J, the gap between germline ends came to 18 bases. This CDR3 is built from 15 residues. Here the CDR3 DNA reads TGTGCCACCAGTTCCGGACAAACAAAGCAAAATGAGCAGTTCTTC. This encodes CATSSGQTKQNEQFF.

This clonotype has more than one count but fewer than ten. The chain carries TRBV12-3 or TRBV12-4 and TRBJ2-4; no reliable D call. Trimming pared 7 bases from V and 8 bases from J, leaving 12 bases between. The CDR3 sequence is 12 residues long. The CDR3 spells CASTPGLHIQYF. The CDR3 region has the DNA TGTGCCAGCACCCCCGGGCTTCACATTCAGTACTTC.

This clonotype was detected only a few times. The junction departs from germline at one end; a sequencing error may be responsible. The chain has TRBV11-2 and TRBJ2-5; the D gene could be TRBD1 or TRBD2 (5 bases each). CDR1 SGHAT and CDR2 FQNNGV come from the germline V gene. The CDR3 covers 11 residues. The CDR3 DNA is TGTGCCAGCAGCTTAGCTGGGGGTAGGAACTTC. Translated: CASSLAGGRNF.

This clonotype showed up many times. The chain employs TRBV12-3 or TRBV12-4 and TRBJ2-4; D tentatively reads TRBD1 or TRBD2 (5 bases each). The CDR3 sequence is 16 residues long. The V end lost 3 bases, the J end lost 3 bases, and 15 bases lay between the germline ends. For the CDR3, the DNA is TGTGCCAGCAGTTTCGGCAGGGCGAGGGACAAAAACATTCAGTACTTC. It encodes CASSFGRARDKNIQYF.